Following are 31 T cell receptor beta chains from one sample sequenced in a study of cytomegalovirus exposure and HLA in healthy donors. Clones were sequenced by immunoSEQ multiplex PCR, and TCRdb holds only the in-frame ones, with some missing. There are 100,000 to 150,000 clones in the sample; roughly 88% occur only once, and about 1.8% lies in the top ten. Sequencing input: PBMCs. The receptors come from a young man in good health and CMV-seronegative.

This clone was observed a few times. This sample also contains other DNA sequences that code for the same CDR3. The rearrangement uses TRBV7-2 and TRBJ2-1; D gene ambiguous. The germline CDR1 and CDR2 sequences are SGHTA and FQGNSA. The CDR3 is 11 amino acids. Trimming took 3 bases from V and 10 from J, leaving 7 bases between them. In DNA, the CDR3 is TGTGCCAGCAGCTTCTCTGTGGAGCAGTTCTTC. Protein product: CASSFSVEQFF.

V and J are TRBV28 and TRBJ1-1; D might be TRBD1 (5 bases). The CDR3 consists of 15 residues. The V end was cut by 6 bases, the J end by 6 bases, with 20 bases between. CDR1 and CDR2 (germline): MDHEN, SYDVKM. The CDR3: CASSSTYTGSAEAFF. The CDR3 DNA reads as TGTGCCAGCAGCTCAACCTATACAGGATCCGCTGAAGCTTTCTTT.

The chain uses TRBV28 and TRBJ2-7; D perhaps matches TRBD1 (5 bases). The CDR3 has 13 amino acids. Germline V gene lookup returns CDR1 MDHEN and CDR2 SYDVKM. The V gene lost 10 bases and the J gene lost 2 bases, with 15 bases spanning the gap. The CDR3: CATLRPGTYEQYF. As DNA, the CDR3 is TGTGCCACCCTGAGGCCAGGGACCTACGAGCAGTACTTC.

The sample holds a few counts of this clone. V and J are TRBV7-2 and TRBJ2-3; TRBD2 aligns across 9 bases. Germline assignment: CDR1 SGHTA and CDR2 FQGNSA. The V gene end was trimmed by 8 bases and the J gene end by 2 bases; junction bases not matched to a gene: 5. The CDR3 length is 14 residues. In DNA form, the CDR3 reads TGTGCCAGCGAGGCGGGGGGGCTCACAGATACGCAGTATTTT. Translated: CASEAGGLTDTQYF.

V is TRBV6-5 and J is TRBJ1-1; D is unclear. Trimming pared 2 bases from V and 1 base from J, leaving 5 bases between. Germline V gives CDR1 MNHEY, CDR2 SVGAGI. This CDR3 region has 13 residues. CDR3 amino acids: CASSYAQNTEAFF. CDR3 sequence (DNA): TGTGCCAGCAGTTACGCGCAGAACACTGAAGCTTTCTTT.

The J gene is TRBJ2-1, the V gene TRBV5-1; the match to TRBD1 covers 10 bases. The V gene end was trimmed by 4 bases and the J gene end by 7 bases; junction bases not matched to a gene: 11. From germline, CDR1 is SGHRS and CDR2 YFSETQ. There are 16 residues in the CDR3. In nucleotides, the CDR3 is TGCGCCAGCAGCGAGCGAGGACAGGGGGTTGGAAATGAGCAGTTCTTC. Encoded protein: CASSERGQGVGNEQFF.

This chain joins TRBV4-3 and TRBJ2-1, with D unresolved. V dropped 0 bases and J dropped 4 bases, with 7 bases sitting between them. In germline, CDR1 is LGHNA, CDR2 YSLEER. The CDR3 length is 14 residues. CDR3 residues: CASSQEPHYNEQFF. DNA for the CDR3: TGCGCCAGCAGCCAAGAGCCACATTACAATGAGCAGTTCTTC.

This sequence joins TRBV28 and TRBJ1-1; possibly TRBD1 for D (5 bases). CDR1 and CDR2 (germline): MDHEN, SYDVKM. This CDR3 is built from 18 residues. Trimming shortened V by 3 bases and J by 6 bases, and 26 bases separated the two germline ends. The CDR3 loop is CASSFSTIGGTATAEAFF. The CDR3 DNA is TGTGCCAGCAGTTTTTCGACTATTGGGGGGACCGCAACGGCTGAAGCTTTCTTT.

This chain uses TRBV5-6 with TRBJ1-1; D is possibly TRBD1 (5 bases). This CDR3 region has 16 residues. CDR1 SGHDT and CDR2 YYEEEE come from the germline V gene. The V end was cut by 0 bases, the J end by 0 bases, with 12 bases between. As DNA, the CDR3 is TGTGCCAGCAGCTTGGTGGGGCAGCGCTTGAACACTGAAGCTTTCTTT. Its translation: CASSLVGQRLNTEAFF.

V and J are TRBV6-1 and TRBJ1-5; TRBD1 agrees at 9 bases. The germline V gene has CDR1 MNHNS and CDR2 SASEGT. CDR3 size: 16 residues. V dropped 4 bases and J dropped 2; count of bases not matched to a gene: 6. The CDR3 DNA reads as TGTGCCAGCAGTGCTAACAGGGGGCAGGGCAATCAGCCCCAGCATTTT. The encoded protein is CASSANRGQGNQPQHF.

The V call is TRBV6-1, the J call TRBJ1-5; 9 bases fit TRBD1. J gave up 7 bases and V 3 bases, and 7 bases lay outside the gene matches. Germline values: CDR1 MNHNS, CDR2 SASEGT. CDR3 size: 15 residues. The CDR3 DNA reads as TGTGCCAGCAGTGATGGTGGGACAGGGTACCAGCCCCAGCATTTT. This codes for CASSDGGTGYQPQHF.

V usage is TRBV7-9 and J usage is TRBJ1-1; a possible D gene is TRBD1 (6 bases). Looked up from germline, CDR1 is SEHNR and CDR2 is FQNEAQ (reference sequence). CDR3 length equals 14 residues. Trimming cost V 6 bases and J 5 bases, with 16 bases left between them. DNA for the CDR3: TGTGCCAGCAGAGGCAACAGGGTTGGGACTGAAGCTTTCTTT. Amino acid sequence: CASRGNRVGTEAFF.

This clone was observed a few times. V gene TRBV6-6 combines with J gene TRBJ2-7; 7 bases match TRBD2. V was clipped by 4 bases and J by 0 bases; unmatched bases: 3. This CDR3 is 14 amino acids long. CDR1 and CDR2 from the germline V gene are MNHNY and SVGAGI (reference sequence). CDR3 in DNA: TGTGCCAGCAGTTCTAGCGGTAGCTCCTACGAGCAGTACTTC. It yields the protein CASSSSGSSYEQYF.

This chain links TRBV18 with TRBJ1-5, with 11 bases aligning to TRBD1. With V trimmed by 3 bases and J by 1 base, 5 bases remained unmatched. CDR1 is KGHSH, CDR2 LQKENI, per germline. The CDR3 has 17 residues. DNA of the CDR3: TGTGCCAGCTCACCTGAGGGGACAGGGGGGAGCAATCAGCCCCAGCATTTT. Its translation: CASSPEGTGGSNQPQHF.

This chain uses TRBV7-9 with TRBJ1-2; D remains ambiguous. The length of the CDR3 is 11 residues. Per germline, CDR1 SEHNR and CDR2 FQNEAQ (reference sequence). V was trimmed by 3 bases and J by 3 bases, leaving 2 bases between them. Here the CDR3 DNA reads TGTGCCAGCAGCTTCGACTATGGCTACACCTTC. It is translated as CASSFDYGYTF.

Details on this clone: Different DNA sequences within this sample yield the same CDR3. This sequence joins TRBV27 and TRBJ1-1, with D hard to call. Germline loops: CDR1 MNHEY, CDR2 SMNVEV (reference sequence). This CDR3 has 12 amino acids. V lost 2 bases and J lost 4, with 5 bases in between. CDR3 bases: TGTGCCAGCAGTTTACGGGGCACTGAAGCTTTCTTT. Translation gives CASSLRGTEAFF.

The J gene is TRBJ1-2, the V gene TRBV28; possibly TRBD1 for D (5 bases). Trimming removed 5 bases from V and 4 bases from J, with 17 bases in between. Per germline, CDR1 MDHEN and CDR2 SYDVKM. The CDR3 is 15 residues long. In nucleotides, the CDR3 is TGTGCCAGCAGTAACCGCGGACAAAGAATCTATGGCTACACCTTC. It is translated as CASSNRGQRIYGYTF.

J is TRBJ2-1 and V is TRBV28, with D perhaps TRBD1 (5 bases). V lost 5 bases and J 4 bases, leaving 9 bases between the germline ends. Germline CDR1 and CDR2: MDHEN and SYDVKM. This CDR3 comprises 13 residues. As DNA, the CDR3 is TGTGCCAGCAGTCAACAGGTTTACAATGAGCAGTTCTTC. Its protein is CASSQQVYNEQFF.

This clone showed up just a few times. This chain uses TRBV5-1 with TRBJ2-7, with TRBD2 matching over 7 bases. J gave up 4 bases and V 0 bases, and 7 bases lay outside the gene matches. This CDR3 region has 15 residues. Germline V gives CDR1 SGHRS, CDR2 YFSETQ. The CDR3 DNA reads TGCGCCAGCAGCTTGGCGGGGACTACGATTTACGAGCAGTACTTC. Its translation is CASSLAGTTIYEQYF. The whole variable domain, filled in from reference TRBV5-1 and TRBJ2-7, reads KAGVTQTPRYLIKTRGQQVTLSCSPISGHRSVSWYQQTPGQGLQFLFEYFSETQRNKGNFPGRFSGRQFSNSRSEMNVSTLELGDSALYLCASSLAGTTIYEQYFGPGTRLTVT.

The V gene is TRBV28, the J gene TRBJ2-3; 7 nucleotides match TRBD1. Germline trimming cut 5 bases from V and 6 bases from J; bases unmatched to any gene: 11. This CDR3 has 15 residues. Germline V gene sequence: CDR1 MDHEN, CDR2 SYDVKM. The CDR3 sequence is CASSLAGGLGDTQYF. CDR3 nucleotide sequence: TGTGCCAGCAGTCTAGCAGGGGGTTTAGGGGATACGCAGTATTTT. Together with reference TRBV28 and TRBJ2-3, the CDR3 gives the full variable domain: DVKVTQSSRYLVKRTGEKVFLECVQDMDHENMFWYRQDPGLGLRLIYFSYDVKMKEKGDIPEGYSVSREKKERFSLILESASTNQTSMYLCASSLAGGLGDTQYFGPGTRLTVL.

The rearrangement links TRBV7-9 to TRBJ1-1; 11 bases match TRBD1. With V trimmed by 6 bases and J by 4 bases, 10 bases remained unmatched. This CDR3 spans 16 amino acids. CDR1 SEHNR and CDR2 FQNEAQ come from the germline V gene (reference sequence). The CDR3 bases are TGTGCCAGCAGGGGACAGGGGGAATTTTCTGGCACTGAAGCTTTCTTT. Its protein product is CASRGQGEFSGTEAFF.

The chain has TRBV25-1 and TRBJ2-5, with D perhaps TRBD2 (5 bases). Germline V CDR1 and CDR2: MGHDK, SYGVNS. Trimming took off 3 bases at V and 5 bases at J, with 13 bases between the two ends. CDR3 size: 14 residues. The CDR3 loop reads CASSDPGFLETQYF. CDR3 sequence (DNA): TGTGCCAGCAGTGACCCGGGATTCTTGGAGACCCAGTACTTC.

This chain joins TRBV28 and TRBJ2-7; the D gene is possibly TRBD2 (5 bases). Germline assignment: CDR1 MDHEN and CDR2 SYDVKM. The CDR3 contains 14 residues. V was trimmed by 6 bases and J by 7 bases, leaving 19 bases between them. The chain's CDR3 is CASSLGSGRIEQYF. The CDR3 DNA sequence: TGTGCCAGCAGCCTGGGTTCTGGGAGAATTGAGCAGTACTTC.

CDR3 DNA sequence: TGTGCCAGCAGTGACAGGGAATCACCCCTCCACTTT. It yields the protein CASSDRESPLHF. The V and J genes are TRBV25-1 and TRBJ1-6; maybe TRBD1 (5 bases). V lost 3 bases, J lost 10 bases, and 7 bases lay in between. The germline V gene encodes CDR1 MGHDK and CDR2 SYGVNS. CDR3 length: 12 residues.

The chain links TRBV5-1 to TRBJ1-4, with TRBD1 matching 7 bases. V trimming: 0 bases; J trimming: 5 bases; junction bases outside the gene matches: 7. This CDR3 spans 16 amino acids. From germline, CDR1 is SGHRS and CDR2 YFSETQ. The CDR3 here is CASSLEWRGRNEKLFF. The CDR3 DNA reads TGCGCCAGCAGCTTGGAGTGGAGGGGGCGCAATGAAAAACTGTTTTTT.

The V call is TRBV2, the J call TRBJ2-4, with D unclear. Germline loops: CDR1 SNHLY, CDR2 FYNNEI. The CDR3 runs to 14 residues. Between the trimmed V and J ends, which lost 7 bases and 8 bases, there was a span of 18 bases. Here the CDR3 DNA reads TGTGCCAGCATGAGACAAGTCATGGTGGACATTCAGTACTTC. This sequence encodes CASMRQVMVDIQYF. Looking up the rest from reference TRBV2 and TRBJ2-4 gives the full variable domain: EPEVTQTPSHQVTQMGQEVILRCVPISNHLYFYWYRQILGQKVEFLVSFYNNEISEKSEIFDDQFSVERPDGSNFTLKIRSTKLEDSAMYFCASMRQVMVDIQYFGAGTRLSVL.

This rearrangement joins TRBV14 to TRBJ2-7; no definite D call. There are 14 residues in the CDR3. With 0 bases removed from V and 4 bases from J, the gap between germline ends came to 10 bases. Germline assignment: CDR1 SGHDN and CDR2 FVKESK. Here the CDR3 reads CASSQDYNAYEQYF. In DNA, the CDR3 is TGTGCCAGCAGCCAAGATTACAACGCATACGAGCAGTACTTC.

This clone was observed a single time. The chain is built from TRBV6-6 and TRBJ2-7; 11 bases match TRBD1. After removal of 2 bases from V and 3 bases from J, the junction contained 3 bases not matched to a gene. The CDR3 runs to 15 residues. The V gene's germline CDR1 is MNHNY and CDR2 SVGAGI (reference sequence). As DNA, the CDR3 is TGTGCCAGCAGTTACGCCGGGACAGGGGGCTACGAGCAGTACTTC. Encoded protein: CASSYAGTGGYEQYF.

This chain connects TRBV27 to TRBJ2-2; 10 nucleotides match TRBD2. V trimming: 7 bases; J trimming: 4 bases; junction bases outside the gene matches: 18. Germline values: CDR1 MNHEY, CDR2 SMNVEV (reference sequence). This CDR3 region has 19 residues. This chain's CDR3 is CASKSSRLAGVRATGELFF. CDR3 DNA sequence: TGTGCCAGCAAGTCCTCTCGGCTAGCGGGAGTGCGGGCCACCGGGGAGCTGTTTTTT.

The chain is built from TRBV7-6 and TRBJ1-4; 8 bases fit TRBD1. The CDR3 extends over 15 amino acids. Germline CDR1 SGHVS, CDR2 FNYEAQ. The V and J ends lost 5 bases and 7 bases, in that order; junction bases with no gene match: 9. In DNA, the CDR3 is TGTGCCAGCAGCCTCCTAGACAGGGGTACTGAAAAACTGTTTTTT. It yields the protein CASSLLDRGTEKLFF.

J is TRBJ1-1 and V is TRBV6-5; 10 bases match TRBD1. Trimming took 4 bases from V and 4 from J; bases not matched to a gene: 9. The germline CDR1 and CDR2 sequences are MNHEY and SVGAGI. The CDR3 has 16 residues. As DNA, the CDR3 is TGTGCCAGCAGTTCCCCGGACAGGGGGATGGTCACTGAAGCTTTCTTT. It translates to CASSSPDRGMVTEAFF.